This is a list of T cell receptor beta chains from one sample in a study of cytomegalovirus exposure and HLA in healthy donors. Here immunoSEQ multiplex PCR was the method, and the copy in TCRdb shows in-frame clones only, minus some. Here the sample table reports roughly 140,000 clones. The sequenced material came from PBMCs. Receptors originate from a man aged 35 to 55 in good health and CMV-seronegative. Both conserved end residues are part of each CDR3. The D gene is left open where the match is weak.

>TRBV15|NA
CATSVRDNLYEQYF
>TRBV19|TRBD1
CASSISVPGQGQGETQYF
>TRBV6-5|NA
CASTDMDEQFF
>TRBV18|NA
CASSGGLNTEAFF
>TRBV4-1|NA
CASSQEGTTGSQPQHF
>TRBV7-2|TRBD2
CASSLGLAGAQDTQYF
>TRBV19|NA
CASSPAKRSYTDTQYF
>TRBV5-4|NA
CASSSKGATNEKLFF
>TRBV9|TRBD2
CASSARAGGSTDTQYF
>TRBV27|NA
CASSDPLGRGTLSGELFF
>TRBV5-4|TRBD1
CASRPGTGRSLAFF
>TRBV7-3|NA
CASSFSASETQYF
>TRBV9|TRBD1
CASSVEGQVYTDTQYF
>TRBV19|NA
CASSSTRGTEAFF
>TRBV6-6|NA
CASSSQTGHPNYGYTF
>TRBV5-4|TRBD1
CASSPDRNYGYTF
>TRBV29-1|TRBD2
CSAGLAGGRADTQYF
>TRBV4-3|TRBD1
CASSQGIQGVAYEQYF
>TRBV6-5|NA
CASSYRDSNQPQHF
>TRBV13|TRBD2
CASREGGGPDTQYF
>TRBV5-1|NA
CASSLASTDTQYF
>TRBV5-1|NA
CASSSSQGSSYEQYF
>TRBV9|TRBD2
CASSPLSGASYEQYF